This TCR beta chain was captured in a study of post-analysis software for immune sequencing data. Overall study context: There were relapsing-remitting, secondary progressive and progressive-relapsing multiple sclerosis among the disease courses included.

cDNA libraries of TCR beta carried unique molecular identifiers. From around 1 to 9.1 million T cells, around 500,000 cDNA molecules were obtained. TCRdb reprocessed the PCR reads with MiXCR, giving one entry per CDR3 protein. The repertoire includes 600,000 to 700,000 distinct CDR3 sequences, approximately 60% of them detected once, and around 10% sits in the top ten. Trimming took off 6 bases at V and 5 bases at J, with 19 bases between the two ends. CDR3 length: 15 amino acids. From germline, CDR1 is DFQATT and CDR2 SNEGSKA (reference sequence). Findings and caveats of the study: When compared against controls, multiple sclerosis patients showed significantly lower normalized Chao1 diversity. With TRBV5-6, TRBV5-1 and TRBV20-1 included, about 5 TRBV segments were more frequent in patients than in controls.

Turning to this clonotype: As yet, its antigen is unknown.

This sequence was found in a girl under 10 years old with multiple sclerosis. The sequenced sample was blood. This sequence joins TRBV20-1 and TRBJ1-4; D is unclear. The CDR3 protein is CSARPLAGGNEKLFF. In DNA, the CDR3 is TGCAGTGCGAGACCCCTGGCGGGCGGCAATGAAAAACTGTTTTTT.